The 31 T cell receptor beta chains in this list originate from one sample, sequenced in a study of blood T cell repertoires in COVID-19. The assay was immunoSEQ multiplex PCR, and TCRdb's table has in-frame clones only and misses some. The sample lists roughly 67,000 clones; approximately 88% were seen once. Sequenced: peripheral blood. These receptors originate from a man in his fifties with active COVID-19.

The chain is built from TRBV6-5 and TRBJ2-1; the D gene is possibly TRBD2 (5 bases). The CDR3 is made up of 12 amino acids. Trimming stripped 7 bases from V and 12 bases from J, with 16 bases between. Germline values: CDR1 MNHEY, CDR2 SVGAGI. The CDR3 protein is CASTDGRRRQFF. CDR3 nucleotides: TGTGCCAGCACCGACGGCAGGAGGCGGCAGTTCTTC.

The chain is built from TRBV18 and TRBJ2-1, with TRBD2 matching over 14 bases. The CDR3 runs to 15 residues. CDR1 and CDR2 from the germline V gene are KGHSH and LQKENI. Losses at the gene ends were 5 bases for V and 7 bases for J; bases not matched to a gene: 4. This chain's CDR3 is CASSWGLAGANEQFF. CDR3 DNA sequence: TGTGCCAGCTCATGGGGACTAGCGGGAGCTAATGAGCAGTTCTTC. Complete variable domain (other parts from reference TRBV18 and TRBJ2-1): NAGVMQNPRHLVRRRGQEARLRCSPMKGHSHVYWYRQLPEEGLKFMVYLQKENIIDESGMPKERFSAEFPKEGPSILRIQQVVRGDSAAYFCASSWGLAGANEQFFGPGTRLTVL.

J is TRBJ2-7 and V is TRBV7-6; 13 bases match TRBD2. The CDR3 runs to 16 residues. CDR1 SGHVS and CDR2 FNYEAQ come from the germline V gene. Trimming removed 5 bases from V and 7 bases from J; junction bases left unmatched: 11. The CDR3 spells CASSTGTSGVLWEQYF. In DNA, the CDR3 is TGTGCCAGCAGCACAGGGACTAGCGGGGTCCTGTGGGAGCAGTACTTC.

The chain uses TRBV12-3 or TRBV12-4 and TRBJ2-5; the D is unclear. Trimming removed 3 bases at V and 7 bases at J, with 12 bases between. CDR3 size: 13 residues. The CDR3 is CASSFNSLWTQYF. The CDR3 DNA reads TGTGCCAGCAGTTTTAACAGTTTGTGGACCCAGTACTTC.

The rearrangement uses TRBV4-1 and TRBJ2-2; 8 bases fit TRBD1. CDR3 length: 16 residues. Germline lookup yields CDR1 MGHRA and CDR2 YSYEKL. V lost 2 bases, J lost 6 bases, and 8 bases stayed unmatched. The CDR3 here is CASSQTGTGISGELFF. Written as DNA, the CDR3 is TGCGCCAGCAGCCAAACCGGGACAGGAATTTCCGGGGAGCTGTTTTTT.

V is TRBV19 and J is TRBJ2-1; D is uncertain. CDR3 length: 16 amino acids. Per germline, CDR1 LNHDA and CDR2 SQIVND (reference sequence). Trimming removed 2 bases at V and 1 base at J, with 12 bases between. As DNA, the CDR3 is TGTGCCAGTAGTATATCCGGTCCGTGGTCCTACAATGAGCAGTTCTTC. It is translated as CASSISGPWSYNEQFF.

The V call is TRBV12-5, the J call TRBJ2-1, with D unresolved. This CDR3 has 13 amino acids. Trimming removed 4 bases from V and 6 bases from J, with 10 bases in between. Germline CDR1 and CDR2: LGHNT and FRNRAP. CDR3 bases: TGTGCTAGTGGTTCGTACAGCCTCAATGAGCAGTTCTTC. It specifies CASGSYSLNEQFF.

This chain links TRBV5-1 with TRBJ1-5; possibly TRBD1 for D (5 bases). The CDR3 spans 21 residues. With 1 base removed from V and 5 bases from J, the gap between germline ends came to 31 bases. The germline V gene has CDR1 SGHRS and CDR2 YFSETQ. CDR3 residues: CASSLLKNLKSGGQNYQPQHF. CDR3 nucleotide sequence: TGCGCCAGCAGCTTGCTCAAGAATCTCAAATCGGGTGGACAAAATTATCAGCCCCAGCATTTT.

The chain combines TRBV3-1 (or the pseudogene TRBV3-2) with TRBJ2-1; 10 bases match TRBD2. J was trimmed by 5 bases and V by 0 bases; bases with no gene match: 22. The CDR3 consists of 22 residues. Germline CDR1 LGHDT, CDR2 YNNKEL (reference sequence). DNA of the CDR3: TGTGCCAGCAGCCAAGATCTCCTATCGAAGAGTTGGGATAGCGGGGGGAACAATGAGCAGTTCTTC. Its protein is CASSQDLLSKSWDSGGNNEQFF.

The J gene is TRBJ2-5, the V gene TRBV18; D not resolved. This CDR3 spans 13 amino acids. V shed 2 bases and J shed 3 bases, with 7 bases lying between them. Germline values: CDR1 KGHSH, CDR2 LQKENI. CDR3 DNA sequence: TGTGCCAGCTCACCATCGCAGAAAGAGACCCAGTACTTC. This translates into CASSPSQKETQYF.

The rearrangement joins TRBV7-6 to TRBJ2-7; D is unclear. Germline lookup yields CDR1 SGHVS and CDR2 FNYEAQ. This CDR3 has 13 residues. Trimming took off 4 bases at V and 4 bases at J, with 11 bases between the two ends. This chain's CDR3 is CASSYLDRYEQYF. CDR3 DNA sequence: TGTGCCAGCAGCTACCTAGACCGGTACGAGCAGTACTTC.

CDR3 coding DNA: TGCGCCAGCAGCTCAACCCCTAGCGGGGCCAGCAATGAGCAGTTCTTC. Translating it yields CASSSTPSGASNEQFF. This chain joins TRBV5-1 and TRBJ2-1, with TRBD2 matching 9 bases. This CDR3 is built from 16 residues. The V gene's germline CDR1 is SGHRS and CDR2 YFSETQ. V trimming: 3 bases; J trimming: 6 bases; junction bases outside the gene matches: 10.

This chain joins TRBV25-1 and TRBJ2-7, with 8 nucleotides matching TRBD2. With 4 bases clipped from V and 2 bases from J, the junction kept 10 bases outside the gene matches. Germline CDR1 reads MGHDK; CDR2 reads SYGVNS. This CDR3 is built from 16 residues. CDR3 sequence: CASSATTSGITYEQYF. CDR3 in DNA: TGTGCCAGCAGTGCCACTACTAGCGGTATTACCTACGAGCAGTACTTC.

The chain carries TRBV7-2 and TRBJ2-5; possible D gene TRBD1, 5 bases. The V end was cut by 0 bases, the J end by 3 bases, with 5 bases between. CDR1 and CDR2 (germline): SGHTA, FQGNSA. The CDR3 contains 13 residues. The CDR3 spells CASSLAREETQYF. As DNA, the CDR3 is TGTGCCAGCAGCTTAGCCAGGGAAGAGACCCAGTACTTC.

The chain combines TRBV7-9 with TRBJ1-4; TRBD1 matches at 10 bases. Losses at the gene ends were 7 bases for V and 6 bases for J; bases not matched to a gene: 5. CDR3 length: 14 residues. Germline values: CDR1 SEHNR, CDR2 FQNEAQ (reference sequence). The CDR3 loop reads CASNQGQGYEKLFF. CDR3 nucleotides: TGTGCCAGCAACCAGGGACAGGGGTATGAAAAACTGTTTTTT. Variable domain in full (rest from reference TRBV7-9 and TRBJ1-4): DTGVSQNPRHKITKRGQNVTFRCDPISEHNRLYWYRQTLGQGPEFLTYFQNEAQLEKSRLLSDRFSAERPKGSFSTLEIQRTEQGDSAMYLCASNQGQGYEKLFFGSGTQLSVL.

This CDR3 reads CASSQEETSGRTDTQYF. DNA of the CDR3: TGCGCCAGCAGCCAAGAGGAGACTAGCGGGAGAACAGATACGCAGTATTTT. The chain has TRBV4-1 and TRBJ2-3; 12 nucleotides agree with TRBD2. The germline V gene encodes CDR1 MGHRA and CDR2 YSYEKL. The length of the CDR3 is 17 residues. The trim removed 0 bases at V and 3 bases at J, leaving 4 bases unmatched.

This chain connects TRBV14 to TRBJ2-1, with TRBD2 matching 8 bases. The J segment lost 7 bases and the V segment lost 3 bases, leaving 11 bases of the junction unmatched. CDR3 length: 16 residues. Germline values: CDR1 SGHDN, CDR2 FVKESK. CDR3 sequence (DNA): TGTGCCAGCAGCCAGATGGGACTAGGGCCATTGAATGAGCAGTTCTTC. Translating it yields CASSQMGLGPLNEQFF.

The V call is TRBV7-2, the J call TRBJ2-3; a weak D match, TRBD2 (5 bases). The CDR3 contains 14 residues. Germline CDR1 is SGHTA and CDR2 is FQGNSA. Trimming cost V 5 bases and J 5 bases, with 14 bases left between them. CDR3 in DNA: TGTGCCAGCAGCGCCACTAGGATGGAAGATACGCAGTATTTT. This translates into CASSATRMEDTQYF. Complete variable domain (other parts from reference TRBV7-2 and TRBJ2-3): GAGVSQSPSNKVTEKGKDVELRCDPISGHTALYWYRQSLGQGLEFLIYFQGNSAPDKSGLPSDRFSAERTGGSVSTLTIQRTQQEDSAVYLCASSATRMEDTQYFGPGTRLTVL.

This clone was recorded at least ten times. The CDR3 coding sequence is TGCGCCAGCAGCTCGGGGTCTAGCGGGTGGGGCGAGCAGTACTTC. Residues: CASSSGSSGWGEQYF. The gene calls are TRBV5-1 and TRBJ2-7, with 8 bases fitting TRBD2. Germline trimming cut 3 bases from V and 6 bases from J; bases unmatched to any gene: 11. The CDR3 has 15 amino acids. CDR1 and CDR2 from the germline V gene are SGHRS and YFSETQ.

This clone was counted a single time. The gene calls are TRBV2 and TRBJ1-2, with D possibly matching TRBD1 (5 bases). The CDR3 consists of 13 residues. Germline assignment: CDR1 SNHLY and CDR2 FYNNEI. The germline V and J ends were trimmed by 4 bases and 3 bases, with 9 bases remaining between them. The CDR3 loop reads CASSVETDYGYTF. In DNA, the CDR3 is TGTGCCAGCAGTGTCGAGACAGACTATGGCTACACCTTC.

The chain uses TRBV7-2 and TRBJ2-1; 10 positions agree with TRBD2. The germline V gene has CDR1 SGHTA and CDR2 FQGNSA. With 3 bases clipped from V and 8 bases from J, the junction kept 7 bases outside the gene matches. CDR3 length equals 15 residues. The CDR3: CASSFPAGGVDEQFF. The CDR3 nucleotides read TGTGCCAGCAGCTTCCCAGCGGGAGGGGTCGATGAGCAGTTCTTC.

The V gene is TRBV7-9, the J gene TRBJ1-2; 9 bases are shared with TRBD1. This CDR3 region has 13 residues. Unmatched junction bases numbered 4, after V lost 5 bases and J lost 6 bases. Germline V gives CDR1 SEHNR, CDR2 FQNEAQ (reference sequence). CDR3 sequence reads: CASSVTGGNGYTF. The CDR3, as DNA: TGTGCCAGCAGCGTTACAGGGGGCAATGGCTACACCTTC.

The chain has TRBV7-8 and TRBJ2-3; no clear D. The CDR3 sequence is 15 residues long. Germline CDR1 and CDR2: SGHVS and FQNEAQ. V was cut by 1 base and J by 6 bases, with 14 bases left in between. Written as DNA, the CDR3 is TGTGCCAGCAGCTTAGGGCAGGTACCACGGGATACGCAGTATTTT. Encoded protein: CASSLGQVPRDTQYF.

The chain uses TRBV5-1 and TRBJ2-1; TRBD2 aligns across 11 bases. Germline V lookup: CDR1 SGHRS, CDR2 YFSETQ. The CDR3 sequence is 18 residues long. Trimming took 4 bases from V and 0 from J; bases not matched to a gene: 9. CDR3 in DNA: TGCGCCAGCAGCCCCGTAGCGGGAGGGCCCGACTCCTACAATGAGCAGTTCTTC. Protein: CASSPVAGGPDSYNEQFF.

The CDR3 here is CASSKVHYEQYF. CDR3 nucleotide sequence: TGTGCCAGCAGCAAAGTCCACTACGAGCAGTACTTC. The rearrangement joins TRBV21-1 to TRBJ2-7; TRBD1 is taken as the D call from the table, unchecked against the DNA. TRBV21-1 is assigned pseudogene status. CDR3 length: 12 residues.

There are a few counts of this clone. The chain links TRBV2 to TRBJ1-2; 8 bases line up with TRBD1. Trimming took 9 bases from V and 4 from J; bases not matched to a gene: 10. CDR3 length: 14 residues. Germline CDR1 SNHLY, CDR2 FYNNEI. CDR3 DNA sequence: TGTGCCAGTAGGGATACAGGGGGAACCTATGGCTACACCTTC. Its translation is CASRDTGGTYGYTF.

This rearrangement joins TRBV23-1 to TRBJ2-1; 11 bases match TRBD2. TRBV23-1 is assigned to the ORF class and has an uncertain function. The V and J ends lost 3 bases and 12 bases, in that order; junction bases with no gene match: 25. The CDR3 extends over 20 amino acids. This chain's CDR3 is CASSHIQRCSGTSGAWGQFF. CDR3 coding DNA: TGCGCCAGCAGTCATATCCAGCGGTGTTCCGGGACTAGCGGTGCGTGGGGGCAGTTCTTC.

The J gene is TRBJ2-5, the V gene TRBV3-1 (or the pseudogene TRBV3-2), with no clear D. V was clipped by 2 bases and J by 3 bases, with 7 bases between them. Germline CDR1 LGHDT, CDR2 YNNKEL (reference sequence). The CDR3 is made up of 13 amino acids. DNA of the CDR3: TGTGCCAGCAGCCAACGGCAGGAAGAGACCCAGTACTTC. Protein product: CASSQRQEETQYF.

The chain couples TRBV28 to TRBJ1-2; D unclear. This CDR3 is 14 amino acids long. CDR1 and CDR2 from the germline V gene are MDHEN and SYDVKM. V was shortened by 0 bases and J by 8 bases, with 13 bases between the two germline ends. The CDR3 sequence is CASSLWSFQEGYTF. As DNA, the CDR3 is TGTGCCAGCAGTTTATGGTCTTTTCAGGAAGGCTACACCTTC.

The rearrangement uses TRBV3-1 (or the pseudogene TRBV3-2) and TRBJ2-1; TRBD1 matches at 9 bases. The CDR3 sequence is 16 residues long. Per germline, CDR1 LGHDT and CDR2 YNNKEL (reference sequence). With 0 bases clipped from V and 6 bases from J, the junction kept 6 bases outside the gene matches. The CDR3 spells CASSQDRGQGVNEQFF. CDR3 nucleotide sequence: TGTGCCAGCAGCCAAGATAGGGGACAGGGTGTCAATGAGCAGTTCTTC.

This clone was seen just once. V is TRBV6-5 and J is TRBJ2-5, with D possibly matching TRBD2 (6 bases). The germline V gene encodes CDR1 MNHEY and CDR2 SVGAGI. V was clipped by 6 bases and J by 5 bases, with 10 bases between them. This CDR3 contains 12 residues. This CDR3 is CASSRDLETQYF. The CDR3 bases are TGTGCCAGCAGCCGGGACTTGGAGACCCAGTACTTC.